The 14 T cell receptor beta chains below come from one sample, sequenced in a study of blood T cell repertoires in COVID-19. The method was immunoSEQ multiplex PCR; TCRdb's version includes in-frame clones alone and lacks a portion of them. This table has around 100,000 clones, over 80% appearing once. The sample consisted of peripheral blood. The receptors originated from a human donor with active COVID-19. The donor label of this sample is uncertain.

CDR3 region: CASSLWTGASTDTQYF. The CDR3 DNA reads TGTGCCAGCAGTCTGTGGACAGGGGCCTCCACAGATACGCAGTATTTT. The genes are TRBV27 and TRBJ2-3; 9 positions match TRBD1. The V gene end was trimmed by 5 bases and the J gene end by 2 bases; junction bases not matched to a gene: 8. The germline V gene encodes CDR1 MNHEY and CDR2 SMNVEV (reference sequence). The CDR3 contains 16 residues.

The J gene is TRBJ1-1, the V gene TRBV12-3 or TRBV12-4; no firm D call. The V end was cut by 8 bases, the J end by 6 bases, with 13 bases between. The CDR3 is 12 amino acids. In DNA form, the CDR3 reads TGTGCCAGCGGTCCGCGAAATTCTGAAGCTTTCTTT. Protein sequence: CASGPRNSEAFF.

This clone has a handful of counts. V gene TRBV9 combines with J gene TRBJ1-1; 9 positions match TRBD1. Trimming took 4 bases from V and 5 from J; bases not matched to a gene: 9. This CDR3 spans 15 amino acids. In germline, CDR1 is SGDLS, CDR2 YYNGEE. CDR3 region: CASSNVDRGWTEAFF. DNA for the CDR3: TGTGCCAGCAGCAACGTCGACAGGGGGTGGACTGAAGCTTTCTTT.

The V and J genes are TRBV3-1 (or the pseudogene TRBV3-2) and TRBJ1-2, with a weak D call TRBD1 (6 bases). The CDR3 runs 14 residues. Between the trimmed V and J ends, which lost 0 bases and 4 bases, there was a span of 9 bases. Germline values: CDR1 LGHDT, CDR2 YNNKEL (reference sequence). The CDR3 DNA follows: TGTGCCAGCAGCCAAGATCAGGGGATCTATGGCTACACCTTC. It encodes CASSQDQGIYGYTF.

The CDR3 nucleotides are TGTGCCAGCAGTGCGGGACGGAGCTATGGCTACACCTTC. Translating gives CASSAGRSYGYTF. J is TRBJ1-2 and V is TRBV12-3 or TRBV12-4, with D possibly being TRBD1 (5 bases). The CDR3 length is 13 residues. V lost 5 bases, J lost 4 bases, and 11 bases lay in between.

The gene calls are TRBV6-1 and TRBJ2-5; unclear D gene. The germline V gene encodes CDR1 MNHNS and CDR2 SASEGT. V was cut by 3 bases and J by 0 bases, with 5 bases left in between. This CDR3 is 13 amino acids long. CDR3 amino acids: CASSDTYQETQYF. For the CDR3, the DNA is TGTGCCAGCAGTGACACATACCAAGAGACCCAGTACTTC.

The chain recombines TRBV5-1 with TRBJ1-2; TRBD1 matches 10 bases. The V segment lost 1 base and the J segment 6 bases; nucleotides outside the gene matches: 12. The CDR3 is 17 amino acids. Germline V gives CDR1 SGHRS, CDR2 YFSETQ. The CDR3 DNA reads TGCGCCAGCAGCTTGAACGCCGGGACAGGGGTACGGGATGGCTACACCTTC. It codes for CASSLNAGTGVRDGYTF.

This chain connects TRBV28 to TRBJ2-3; D perhaps matches TRBD2 (6 bases). The germline CDR1 and CDR2 sequences are MDHEN and SYDVKM. The CDR3 loop spans 15 amino acids. Trimming took 1 base from V and 6 from J, leaving 14 bases between them. CDR3 loop: CASSLFGDSGDTQYF. In DNA form, the CDR3 reads TGTGCCAGCAGTTTATTTGGGGACTCCGGCGATACGCAGTATTTT.

This chain links TRBV11-2 with TRBJ2-5, with TRBD1 matching over 7 bases. Trimming cost V 4 bases and J 0 bases; bases outside gene matches: 2. This CDR3 is 14 amino acids long. Germline CDR1 and CDR2: SGHAT and FQNNGV. CDR3 DNA: TGTGCCAGCAGCTCGGACAGGAACCAAGAGACCCAGTACTTC. As protein: CASSSDRNQETQYF.

The chain is built from TRBV14 and TRBJ2-1, with TRBD2 as a possible D gene (5 bases). This CDR3 contains 14 residues. CDR1 SGHDN and CDR2 FVKESK come from the germline V gene. The germline V and J ends were trimmed by 4 bases and 8 bases, with 15 bases remaining between them. CDR3 sequence reads: CASSPRTFADEQFF. In DNA form, the CDR3 reads TGTGCCAGCAGCCCGCGGACTTTTGCCGATGAGCAGTTCTTC.

The chain joins TRBV7-8 to TRBJ2-7; 8 nucleotides align to TRBD2. Germline CDR1 and CDR2: SGHVS and FQNEAQ. The CDR3 has 16 amino acids. Trimming took 5 bases from V and 3 from J; bases not matched to a gene: 12. CDR3: CASSPHGRGGVYEQYF. The CDR3 DNA follows: TGTGCCAGCAGCCCCCACGGCCGGGGGGGGGTCTACGAGCAGTACTTC.

The chain recombines TRBV9 with TRBJ2-1; 10 positions agree with TRBD2. The V segment lost 1 base and the J segment 8 bases; nucleotides outside the gene matches: 9. Germline-derived CDR1 and CDR2 are SGDLS and YYNGEE. This CDR3 has 16 amino acids. CDR3: CASSVSGAGGKDEQFF. In nucleotides, the CDR3 is TGTGCCAGCAGCGTATCGGGAGCGGGGGGGAAGGATGAGCAGTTCTTC.

This clone has a single count. The V and J genes are TRBV5-1 and TRBJ1-2, with 9 bases fitting TRBD1. The germline V gene encodes CDR1 SGHRS and CDR2 YFSETQ. The V segment lost 5 bases and the J segment 4 bases; nucleotides outside the gene matches: 9. The CDR3 sequence is 15 residues long. The CDR3 here is CASSSGQGSSYGYTF. The DNA for the CDR3 is TGCGCCAGCAGTTCGGGACAGGGCTCCAGCTATGGCTACACCTTC.

The chain is built from TRBV6-1 and TRBJ1-6, with D perhaps matching TRBD1 (5 bases). The CDR3 is 18 amino acids. Trimming cost V 2 bases and J 0 bases, with 14 bases left between them. Germline-derived CDR1 and CDR2 are MNHNS and SASEGT. This CDR3 is CASSERAGKSSYNSPLHF. The CDR3 DNA sequence: TGTGCCAGCAGTGAAAGGGCAGGGAAGAGCTCCTATAATTCACCCCTCCACTTT.